One sample yielded the 3 T cell receptor beta chains listed below, sequenced in a study of blood T cell dynamics during melanoma immunotherapy. Libraries were prepared by immunoSEQ multiplex PCR; TCRdb keeps only in-frame clonotypes and omits some of them. The table records 13,000 to 15,000 clones, roughly 85% of them present only once. Time point here: week 3, after first cycle of checkpoint inhibitor. This specimen consisted of blood, obtained from a patient treated with checkpoint blockade. These receptors came from a human donor with melanoma.

This chain joins TRBV7-3 and TRBJ2-2; 10 nucleotides line up with TRBD1. V lost 4 bases, J lost 5 bases, and 16 bases stayed unmatched. This CDR3 is 19 amino acids long. Germline V lookup: CDR1 SGHTA, CDR2 FQGTGA. CDR3 region: CASSSEYYRDRGSTGELFF. CDR3 bases: TGTGCCAGCAGCTCGGAATACTACCGGGACAGGGGATCAACCGGGGAGCTGTTTTTT.

The chain is built from TRBV28 and TRBJ2-5; D gene unclear. CDR3 size: 14 residues. V shed 5 bases and J shed 2 bases, with 12 bases lying between them. Germline V lookup: CDR1 MDHEN, CDR2 SYDVKM. DNA for the CDR3: TGTGCCAGCAGTCAAAGCCCGAGACAAGAGACCCAGTACTTC. This encodes CASSQSPRQETQYF.

The chain combines TRBV5-1 with TRBJ2-5; D possibly corresponds to TRBD1 (5 bases). CDR3 size: 15 residues. Deletions cut 0 bases from V and 3 bases from J, with 12 bases between. Looked up from germline, CDR1 is SGHRS and CDR2 is YFSETQ. CDR3 amino acids: CASSLALGAEETQYF. CDR3 in DNA: TGCGCCAGCAGCTTGGCCTTAGGGGCGGAAGAGACCCAGTACTTC.